The text below deals with one T cell receptor beta chain. The antigen is undetermined. This specimen belongs to a study of cytomegalovirus exposure and HLA in healthy donors. The study, taken as a whole, reports: Some segments of the V type, notably TRBV6-2 and TRBV6-3, were excluded as indistinguishable.

CDR1 is SGHRS and CDR2 is YFSETQ in the germline V gene. Between the trimmed V and J ends, which lost 4 bases and 0 bases, there was a span of 13 bases. This CDR3 is 15 amino acids long. Primers for the PCR totalled 60 Vbeta and 13 Jbeta. Sequenced by immunoSEQ multiplex PCR; TCRdb stores in-frame clones only, minus some. The sample gives about 100,000 clones, roughly a tenth of which show up once; under 6% is in the top ten. The chain uses TRBV5-1 and TRBJ1-1; possibly TRBD1 for D (5 bases). The sequenced material came from PBMCs. The clonotype originates from a man between 35 and 55 years old in good health and CMV-seropositive. The CDR3 reads CASSPGGILNTEAFF. Here the CDR3 DNA reads TGCGCCAGCAGCCCCGGGGGAATATTGAACACTGAAGCTTTCTTT.